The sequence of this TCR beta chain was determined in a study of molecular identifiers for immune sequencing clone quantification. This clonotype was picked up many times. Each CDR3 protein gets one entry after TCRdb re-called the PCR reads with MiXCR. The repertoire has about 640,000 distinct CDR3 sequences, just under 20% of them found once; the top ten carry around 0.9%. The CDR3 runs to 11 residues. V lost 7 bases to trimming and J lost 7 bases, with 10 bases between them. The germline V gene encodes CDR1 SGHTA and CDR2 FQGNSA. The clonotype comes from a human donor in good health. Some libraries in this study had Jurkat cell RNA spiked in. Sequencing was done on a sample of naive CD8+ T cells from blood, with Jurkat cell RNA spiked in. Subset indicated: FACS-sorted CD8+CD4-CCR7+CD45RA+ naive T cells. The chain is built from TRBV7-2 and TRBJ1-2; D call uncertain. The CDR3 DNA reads TGTGCCAGCATCAATAACCTTGGCTACACCTTC. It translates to CASINNLGYTF.